This paragraph reports one T cell receptor (beta chain). Its specificity is unknown. The source of the sample is a study of CD4 T cells in relation to SARS-CoV-2 and coronaviruses. Study-wide background: The restricting HLA molecule for shared crossreactive spike epitopes was mapped.

Here immunoSEQ multiplex PCR was the method, and the copy in TCRdb shows in-frame clones only, minus some. The sample holds 43,000 or so clones, approximately 80% seen once. This CDR3 has 16 amino acids. Germline V lookup: CDR1 LNHDA, CDR2 SQIVND (reference sequence). The V segment lost 6 bases and the J segment 7 bases; nucleotides outside the gene matches: 10. More than 7.5 x 10^4 naive or memory CD4+ cells were cultured with CEF peptides for under 12 days. The chain employs TRBV19 and TRBJ1-5; 12 nucleotides align to TRBD1. Source material: naive CD4+ T cells from PBMCs, cultured in vitro. Subset indicated: naive CD4+ T cells isolated by negative enrichment. The source is an adult with COVID-19. CDR3 residues: CASRTGTGGFGQPQHF. The DNA of the CDR3 is TGTGCCAGTAGAACCGGGACAGGGGGCTTCGGGCAGCCCCAGCATTTT.